Presented here are 16 T cell receptor beta chains from one specimen sequenced in a study of CD8 T cells in ankylosing spondylitis. TCRdb independently ran MiXCR on the 5' RACE reads; one entry per CDR3 protein. The data hold 250,000 or so distinct CDR3 sequences, with about 24% observed a single time. Sequencing was carried out using blood, either unsorted or a sorted T cell fraction (not recorded which). The receptors stem from a male donor with ankylosing spondylitis or in good health (not recorded which).

V usage is TRBV12-3 or TRBV12-4 and J usage is TRBJ2-1, with TRBD2 matching 10 bases. The CDR3 consists of 14 residues. V dropped 3 bases and J dropped 6; count of bases not matched to a gene: 2. CDR3 amino acids: CASSFTSGVNEQFF. For the CDR3, the DNA is TGTGCCAGCAGTTTTACTAGCGGGGTCAATGAGCAGTTCTTC.

This chain joins TRBV11-3 and TRBJ2-3; D is unclear. The CDR3 sequence is 14 residues long. V dropped 1 base and J dropped 6 bases, with 11 bases sitting between them. Per the germline V gene, CDR1 is SGHNT and CDR2 is YENEEA. As DNA, the CDR3 is TGTGCCAGCAGCTTAGGCCCCCTGGGGGATACGCAGTATTTT. It is translated as CASSLGPLGDTQYF.

This rearrangement joins TRBV12-3 or TRBV12-4 to TRBJ1-2; the D is unclear. V was pared by 5 bases and J by 5 bases, with 9 bases between. This CDR3 has 12 amino acids. CDR3 region: CASSPLGYGYTF. The CDR3 DNA reads as TGTGCCAGCAGTCCCCTTGGTTATGGCTACACCTTC.

A note on this clonotype: A much larger clone sits a single nucleotide away, making a read error possible. The chain recombines TRBV29-1 with TRBJ2-3; D assignment may be TRBD1 or TRBD2 (5 bases each). The CDR3 is 13 residues long. Germline V gives CDR1 SQVTM, CDR2 ANQGSEA. Trimming left V 8 bases short and J 2 bases short, with 14 bases between. The DNA for the CDR3 is TGCAGCCTCGTGGGACGACCCACAGATACGCAGTATTTT. Translation gives CSLVGRPTDTQYF.

This rearrangement joins TRBV29-1 to TRBJ2-1; 10 bases are shared with TRBD2. The CDR3 has 14 residues. Germline V gene data show CDR1 as SQVTM and CDR2 as ANQGSEA. J was trimmed by 3 bases and V by 4 bases; bases with no gene match: 3. The DNA of the CDR3 is TGCAGCGTTGGGGGGACTAGCGTCTACAATGAGCAGTTCTTC. This sequence encodes CSVGGTSVYNEQFF.

This clonotype was counted many times. The chain links TRBV12-3 or TRBV12-4 to TRBJ2-1, with D possibly TRBD2 on 6 matching bases. V dropped 0 bases and J dropped 6 bases, with 12 bases sitting between them. This CDR3 has 15 residues. This CDR3 reads CASSLAGREANEQFF. CDR3 nucleotide sequence: TGTGCCAGCAGTTTAGCGGGCAGGGAGGCCAATGAGCAGTTCTTC.

In its sample, this clonotype was seen a few times. The chain couples TRBV12-3 or TRBV12-4 to TRBJ2-3, with TRBD1 matching over 9 bases. This CDR3 is built from 13 residues. J was trimmed by 6 bases and V by 5 bases; bases with no gene match: 3. The CDR3 coding sequence is TGTGCCAGCAGTGACAGGGGGATGGATACGCAGTATTTT. It codes for CASSDRGMDTQYF.

This clonotype was counted ten times or more. The V and J genes are TRBV5-6 and TRBJ2-5, with D tentatively TRBD2 (6 bases). V was shortened by 5 bases and J by 5 bases, with 16 bases between the two germline ends. From germline, CDR1 is SGHDT and CDR2 YYEEEE. This CDR3 has 14 residues. CDR3: CASSTGAGRETQYF. Written as DNA, the CDR3 is TGTGCCAGCAGTACCGGGGCGGGAAGGGAGACCCAGTACTTC.

In its sample, this clonotype was seen a few times. This chain links TRBV20-1 with TRBJ2-5; maybe TRBD2 (6 bases). This CDR3 contains 15 residues. Germline CDR1 is DFQATT and CDR2 is SNEGSKA (reference sequence). The V end was cut by 5 bases, the J end by 2 bases, with 18 bases between. The CDR3 is CSAGVWVGGQETQYF. Here the CDR3 DNA reads TGCAGTGCTGGGGTCTGGGTCGGGGGACAAGAGACCCAGTACTTC.

The chain employs TRBV3-1 and TRBJ2-7, with D possibly matching TRBD1 (6 bases). Trimming removed 1 base at V and 2 bases at J, with 12 bases between. Germline V gene lookup returns CDR1 LGHDT and CDR2 YNNKEL (reference sequence). The CDR3 is 15 residues long. In DNA form, the CDR3 reads TGTGCCAGCAGCCAAGCGGGACACACTCCCTACGAGCAGTACTTC. The encoded protein is CASSQAGHTPYEQYF.

In its sample, this clonotype was seen a few times. The V and J genes are TRBV20-1 and TRBJ2-3, with 12 bases lining up with TRBD2. Per germline, CDR1 DFQATT and CDR2 SNEGSKA (reference sequence). The CDR3 spans 14 residues. The V gene end was trimmed by 4 bases and the J gene end by 4 bases; junction bases not matched to a gene: 3. CDR3 sequence reads: CSATSGGAPDTQYF. CDR3 sequence (DNA): TGCAGTGCTACTAGCGGGGGGGCCCCAGATACGCAGTATTTT.

There are many counts of this clonotype. The V and J genes are TRBV7-8 and TRBJ2-2; D ambiguous. The CDR3 contains 13 residues. Germline values: CDR1 SGHVS, CDR2 FQNEAQ. Trimming stripped 5 bases from V and 5 bases from J, with 9 bases between. For the CDR3, the DNA is TGTGCCAGCAGCCCACGGCCGACCGGGGAGCTGTTTTTT. It yields the protein CASSPRPTGELFF.

This clonotype has a count of ten or more. The CDR3 is CSVEWAGQVLYNEQFF. In DNA form, the CDR3 reads TGCAGCGTTGAATGGGCTGGACAGGTCCTCTACAATGAGCAGTTCTTC. This chain uses TRBV29-1 with TRBJ2-1; 7 positions agree with TRBD1. V shed 2 bases and J 3 bases; nucleotides not matched to a gene: 10. Germline V gene lookup returns CDR1 SQVTM and CDR2 ANQGSEA. This CDR3 has 16 amino acids.

The V call is TRBV12-3 or TRBV12-4, the J call TRBJ2-1; 7 bases are a match to TRBD2. V trimming: 5 bases; J trimming: 7 bases; junction bases outside the gene matches: 11. The CDR3 loop spans 15 amino acids. CDR3: CASSGDGLGENEQFF. The CDR3 DNA follows: TGTGCCAGCAGTGGGGACGGACTAGGGGAGAATGAGCAGTTCTTC.

This chain joins TRBV20-1 and TRBJ1-2; TRBD1 aligns across 12 bases. Germline V gene data show CDR1 as DFQATT and CDR2 as SNEGSKA (reference sequence). Germline trimming cut 6 bases from V and 6 bases from J; bases unmatched to any gene: 20. There are 18 residues in the CDR3. CDR3 nucleotide sequence: TGCAGTGCCACCCGCCGAAGCTCCGGGACAGGGGGCATAGATGGCTACACCTTC. Translated, it gives CSATRRSSGTGGIDGYTF.

The sample holds a few counts of this clonotype. The gene calls are TRBV20-1 and TRBJ2-1, with D maybe TRBD1 (5 bases). V was shortened by 6 bases and J by 4 bases, with 19 bases between the two germline ends. The CDR3 sequence is 15 residues long. Germline CDR1 and CDR2: DFQATT and SNEGSKA (reference sequence). CDR3 sequence: CSAAARTLLYNEQFF. The CDR3, as DNA: TGCAGTGCCGCAGCACGGACACTACTTTACAATGAGCAGTTCTTC.